This TCR beta chain was sequenced for a study of response to subunit inactivated influenza vaccine. V lost 1 base and J lost 5, with 17 bases in between. CDR3 length: 16 residues. Germline lookup yields CDR1 SGHAT and CDR2 FQNNGV. TCRdb re-called the RT-PCR reads through MiXCR, storing one row per CDR3 protein. This table has about 570,000 distinct CDR3 sequences, about 11% appearing once. This sample was shared with a second study, whose subject was T cells expressing NK-cell markers. That report adds: The authors made TCR beta cDNA libraries by 5'RACE template switching. This switching added a universal primer site and UMIs. Cells sorted as CD3+CD56+NKG2C+, CD3+CD56+NKG2C- and CD3+CD56-NKG2C+ T cells supplied the TCR beta repertoires. What restricted sorting to alpha-beta TCR T cells in several experiments was an anti-gamma-delta TCR antibody. Questions lingered over whether expanded NKG2C+ T cell clones were HCMV-specific.

Sample: PBMCs from blood, taken on the day of vaccination. The clonotype originates from a man aged 45-60 years who received an inactivated influenza vaccine. The V and J genes are TRBV11-2 and TRBJ2-5; unclear D gene. The CDR3 DNA is TGTGCCAGCAGCTTAGTGCTGGGGTTGAATTACGAGACCCAGTACTTC. Amino acids: CASSLVLGLNYETQYF.